This entry lists 19 T cell receptor beta chains sequenced from one sample in a study of T cells after yellow fever vaccination. TCRdb reprocessed the 5' RACE reads via MiXCR and lists one record per CDR3 protein. The table records some 220,000 distinct CDR3 sequences, roughly 3.3% of them present only once. The sequencing used CD4+ T cells sorted from PBMCs, collected 10 days after the yellow fever booster vaccination. The receptors come from a man younger than 30 who received the YFV17D yellow fever vaccine.

V gene TRBV29-1 combines with J gene TRBJ2-1; 9 nucleotides line up with TRBD1. V lost 0 bases to trimming and J lost 7 bases; unmatched junction nucleotides: 7. This CDR3 comprises 15 residues. Germline assignment: CDR1 SQVTM and CDR2 ANQGSEA. CDR3 protein: CSVEERDRVRNEQFF. CDR3 nucleotide sequence: TGCAGCGTTGAAGAACGGGACAGGGTAAGGAATGAGCAGTTCTTC.

The chain carries TRBV10-3 and TRBJ1-1; 9 positions agree with TRBD1. There are 14 residues in the CDR3. J gave up 5 bases and V 3 bases, and 4 bases lay outside the gene matches. Germline V gene sequence: CDR1 ENHRY, CDR2 SYGVKD. The CDR3 DNA reads TGTGCCATCAGTGACGACAGGGGGGTTACTGAAGCTTTCTTT. It specifies CAISDDRGVTEAFF.

The genes are TRBV20-1 and TRBJ1-6; TRBD1 is a possible D gene (5 bases). The V gene's germline CDR1 is DFQATT and CDR2 SNEGSKA (reference sequence). V lost 3 bases and J 4 bases, leaving 22 bases between the germline ends. This CDR3 has 18 residues. CDR3 sequence: CSASLVRQGPVYNSPLHF. The CDR3 DNA reads as TGCAGTGCTAGTTTAGTCCGGCAGGGACCCGTTTATAATTCACCCCTCCACTTT.

In its sample, this clonotype was seen many times. The rearrangement links TRBV9 to TRBJ2-3; D may be TRBD2 (6 bases). The CDR3 runs to 15 residues. V was trimmed by 2 bases and J by 5 bases, leaving 15 bases between them. CDR1 and CDR2 (germline): SGDLS, YYNGEE. The CDR3 DNA reads as TGTGCCAGCAGCGTGGGGGGATCCTACGGAGATACGCAGTATTTT. This gives the protein CASSVGGSYGDTQYF.

The chain uses TRBV11-2 and TRBJ2-1; possible D gene TRBD1, 5 bases. The germline V and J ends were trimmed by 0 bases and 5 bases, with 14 bases remaining between them. Germline CDR1 is SGHAT and CDR2 is FQNNGV. There are 16 residues in the CDR3. CDR3 nucleotide sequence: TGTGCCAGCAGCTTAGATAGGGGCTCGCTCAACAATGAGCAGTTCTTC. This encodes CASSLDRGSLNNEQFF.

The chain joins TRBV18 to TRBJ1-3; TRBD1 aligns across 7 bases. The germline V gene has CDR1 KGHSH and CDR2 LQKENI. Trimming cost V 3 bases and J 6 bases; bases outside gene matches: 17. This CDR3 has 18 amino acids. The CDR3, as DNA: TGTGCCAGCTCACCTCGGGACAGTCCGACGTTTATAGCAAACACCATATATTTT. Translation gives CASSPRDSPTFIANTIYF.

This clonotype was counted at least ten times. This chain joins TRBV7-3 and TRBJ2-7; TRBD1 might be the D (7 bases). The V end was cut by 1 base, the J end by 7 bases, with 32 bases between. CDR3 length: 20 amino acids. Per germline, CDR1 SGHTA and CDR2 FQGTGA. In DNA form, the CDR3 reads TGTGCCAGCAGCTTAAGGCTCCGGGAGACAGGGCTCGATCCCAGTAGGGAGCAGTACGTC. Translated, it gives CASSLRLRETGLDPSREQYV.

There are a few counts of this clonotype. Given a much more abundant clone one base away, this may be a read error. This chain connects TRBV7-2 to TRBJ2-5, with TRBD2 as a possible D gene (6 bases). V was trimmed by 2 bases and J by 2 bases, leaving 9 bases between them. The CDR3 sequence is 14 residues long. Germline V gene sequence: CDR1 SGHTA, CDR2 FQGNSA. As DNA, the CDR3 is TGTGCCAGCAGCTTATTTCGGGGGCAAGAGACCCAGTACTTC. Amino acid sequence: CASSLFRGQETQYF.

This clonotype showed up just a few times. The chain uses TRBV28 and TRBJ1-4; D unresolved. The V gene lost 1 base and the J gene lost 0 bases, with 3 bases spanning the gap. CDR1 and CDR2 from the germline V gene are MDHEN and SYDVKM. The CDR3 loop spans 14 amino acids. This CDR3 is CASSLLSTNEKLFF. The CDR3 coding sequence is TGTGCCAGCAGTTTATTGTCAACTAATGAAAAACTGTTTTTT.

This clonotype appeared many times. The chain links TRBV14 to TRBJ1-6; D not resolved. Germline values: CDR1 SGHDN, CDR2 FVKESK. The V gene lost 0 bases and the J gene lost 8 bases, with 8 bases spanning the gap. The CDR3 spans 14 residues. The CDR3 reads CASSQDPGDSPLHF. CDR3 bases: TGTGCCAGCAGCCAAGATCCTGGGGATTCACCCCTCCACTTT. The full variable domain, rest sourced from reference TRBV14 and TRBJ1-6, is EAGVTQFPSHSVIEKGQTVTLRCDPISGHDNLYWYRRVMGKEIKFLLHFVKESKQDESGMPNNRFLAERTGGTYSTLKVQPAELEDSGVYFCASSQDPGDSPLHFGNGTRLTVT.

The chain has TRBV15 and TRBJ1-2; possibly TRBD1 for D (5 bases). Germline V CDR1 and CDR2: LNHNV, YYDKDF (reference sequence). The ends were cut back, 0 bases at V and 5 bases at J, with 13 bases in the middle. The CDR3 totals 15 residues. The CDR3 DNA sequence: TGTGCCACCAGCAGAGATCCCAGGGTCCCGTATGGCTACACCTTC. It is translated as CATSRDPRVPYGYTF.

In this sample, this clonotype turned up many times. This chain connects TRBV12-3 or TRBV12-4 to TRBJ2-7, with a weak D call TRBD1 (6 bases). There are 15 residues in the CDR3. The V end was cut by 10 bases, the J end by 0 bases, with 19 bases between. The CDR3 sequence: CATKLQGQLSYEQYV. In DNA form, the CDR3 reads TGTGCCACCAAGCTCCAAGGACAGCTCTCCTACGAGCAGTACGTC.

The rearrangement uses TRBV7-2 and TRBJ2-5; possibly TRBD1 for D (6 bases). Germline lookup yields CDR1 SGHTA and CDR2 FQGNSA. The CDR3 has 13 amino acids. Trimming stripped 3 bases from V and 5 bases from J, with 10 bases between. The CDR3 protein is CASSFTGSETQYF. DNA for the CDR3: TGTGCCAGCAGCTTTACAGGGTCGGAGACCCAGTACTTC.

This clonotype was detected a few times. This chain links TRBV11-3 with TRBJ2-7, with no clear D. Germline loops: CDR1 SGHNT, CDR2 YENEEA. Trimming stripped 3 bases from V and 3 bases from J, with 6 bases between. This CDR3 region has 12 residues. The CDR3 sequence: CASSFADYEQYF. The CDR3 DNA reads as TGTGCCAGCAGCTTCGCAGACTACGAGCAGTACTTC.

This clonotype has more than one count but fewer than ten. The rearrangement joins TRBV7-8 to TRBJ2-3, with 14 bases identical to TRBD2. Germline V gives CDR1 SGHVS, CDR2 FQNEAQ. This CDR3 has 17 amino acids. V lost 1 base and J lost 5; bases outside the gene matches: 5. The CDR3 is CASSLGRLAGGQDTQYF. In DNA, the CDR3 is TGTGCCAGCAGCTTAGGCCGACTAGCGGGGGGGCAAGATACGCAGTATTTT.

This clonotype has a count of ten or more. J is TRBJ1-1 and V is TRBV6-5; 7 positions match TRBD1. J was trimmed by 11 bases and V by 5 bases; bases with no gene match: 11. The CDR3 length is 13 residues. Germline loops: CDR1 MNHEY, CDR2 SVGAGI. CDR3 amino acids: CASSTPTGLRAFF. CDR3 in DNA: TGTGCCAGCAGTACACCGACAGGGCTGAGGGCTTTCTTT.

This clonotype was picked up many times. CDR3 in DNA: TGCGCCAGCAGCCAATTTGACCAGCCCTCGGCCTATGGCTACACCTTC. The encoded protein is CASSQFDQPSAYGYTF. The rearrangement links TRBV4-1 to TRBJ1-2; no definite D call. The CDR3 spans 16 residues. From germline, CDR1 is MGHRA and CDR2 YSYEKL. V was shortened by 2 bases and J by 4 bases, with 17 bases between the two germline ends.

This clonotype was counted ten times or more. The CDR3 DNA follows: TGTGCCAGCAGCCAGGACAGGGACACCTACAATGAGCAGTTCTTC. Residues: CASSQDRDTYNEQFF. The chain links TRBV7-3 to TRBJ2-1; 8 positions agree with TRBD1. Germline V gene lookup returns CDR1 SGHTA and CDR2 FQGTGA. There are 15 residues in the CDR3. V shed 5 bases, J shed 2 bases, and the junction held 5 bases outside the gene matches.

The table lists this clonotype with a few counts. CDR3 amino acids: CASRLTGLADTQYF. As DNA, the CDR3 is TGTGCCAGCCGGTTGACGGGGCTGGCAGATACGCAGTATTTT. The rearrangement links TRBV6-1 to TRBJ2-3; D is possibly TRBD1 or TRBD2 (5 bases each). CDR1 and CDR2 (germline): MNHNS, SASEGT. Trimming removed 8 bases from V and 4 bases from J, with 16 bases in between. The CDR3 sequence is 14 residues long.